One and the same sample provided the 18 T cell receptor beta chains below, sequenced in a study of blood T cell repertoires in COVID-19. The method was immunoSEQ multiplex PCR; TCRdb's version includes in-frame clones alone and lacks a portion of them. The sample has tens of thousands of clones; around 83% are singletons. The sequenced material came from peripheral blood. The receptor set was obtained from a man between 65 and 80 years old with active COVID-19.

The chain combines TRBV9 with TRBJ1-2, with D maybe TRBD1 (5 bases). In germline, CDR1 is SGDLS, CDR2 YYNGEE. V lost 3 bases and J lost 2, with 17 bases in between. This CDR3 spans 16 amino acids. The CDR3: CASSEAGTYGNYGYTF. In nucleotides, the CDR3 is TGTGCCAGCAGCGAAGCGGGGACCTACGGGAACTATGGCTACACCTTC.

The rearrangement links TRBV27 to TRBJ2-2; 7 bases are a match to TRBD1. The CDR3 has 14 amino acids. Germline V lookup: CDR1 MNHEY, CDR2 SMNVEV (reference sequence). The J segment lost 4 bases and the V segment lost 5 bases, leaving 4 bases of the junction unmatched. This CDR3 is CASSPTGITGELFF. DNA for the CDR3: TGTGCCAGCAGTCCGACAGGGATCACCGGGGAGCTGTTTTTT.

V and J are TRBV6-5 and TRBJ2-7; the D gene is possibly TRBD2 (6 bases). The CDR3 has 15 amino acids. Deletions cut 0 bases from V and 0 bases from J, with 9 bases between. Per germline, CDR1 MNHEY and CDR2 SVGAGI. The CDR3 loop is CASSYSGGGSYEQYF. The CDR3 nucleotides are TGTGCCAGCAGTTACTCGGGGGGTGGCTCCTACGAGCAGTACTTC.

The V and J genes are TRBV9 and TRBJ2-3; the match to TRBD2 covers 14 bases. This CDR3 is built from 17 residues. Trimming at V came to 2 bases and at J to 3 bases, leaving 5 bases not matched to a gene. Germline values: CDR1 SGDLS, CDR2 YYNGEE. CDR3 DNA: TGTGCCAGCAGCGTGGGACTAGCGGGAGCAAGGACAGATACGCAGTATTTT. It yields the protein CASSVGLAGARTDTQYF.

As concerns this clone: One end of the junction varies from germline; a read error may be responsible. The gene calls are TRBV14 and TRBJ2-7; unclear D gene. CDR1 is SGHDN, CDR2 FVKESK, per germline. The CDR3 runs 11 residues. The CDR3 reads CASSQDYGQYF. CDR3 bases: TGTGCCAGCAGCCAAGATTACGGGCAGTACTTC.

This clone was recorded only once. This sequence joins TRBV12-3 or TRBV12-4 and TRBJ2-2, with 7 bases aligning to TRBD1. This CDR3 has 13 amino acids. The trim removed 5 bases at V and 7 bases at J, leaving 4 bases unmatched. The CDR3 is CASSRQGGGELFF. CDR3 nucleotides: TGTGCCAGCAGTAGACAGGGCGGCGGGGAGCTGTTTTTT.

This clone has only one observation. The chain joins TRBV14 to TRBJ1-3; 7 bases agree with TRBD1. The CDR3 totals 14 residues. From germline, CDR1 is SGHDN and CDR2 FVKESK. Trimming at V came to 4 bases and at J to 3 bases, leaving 3 bases not matched to a gene. CDR3 residues: CASSPGQVGNTIYF. DNA of the CDR3: TGTGCCAGCAGCCCTGGACAGGTTGGAAACACCATATATTTT.

The V and J genes are TRBV6-1 and TRBJ1-2, with D possibly matching TRBD1 (6 bases). CDR1 is MNHNS and CDR2 is SASEGT in the germline V gene. CDR3 length equals 16 residues. The V end lost 1 base, the J end lost 5 bases, and 17 bases lay between the germline ends. CDR3 region: CASSEGQAALSYGYTF. The CDR3 DNA reads TGTGCCAGCAGTGAAGGACAGGCGGCCCTTTCTTATGGCTACACCTTC.

The rearrangement uses TRBV9 and TRBJ2-3; 14 bases align to TRBD2. CDR1 is SGDLS, CDR2 YYNGEE, per germline. The V and J ends lost 3 bases and 4 bases, in that order; junction bases with no gene match: 10. The length of the CDR3 is 18 residues. Here the CDR3 reads CASSATSGRASYADTQYF. As DNA, the CDR3 is TGTGCCAGCAGCGCGACTAGCGGGAGGGCCTCTTACGCAGATACGCAGTATTTT. Drawing the rest from reference TRBV9 and TRBJ2-3, the complete variable domain is DSGVTQTPKHLITATGQRVTLRCSPRSGDLSVYWYQQSLDQGLQFLIQYYNGEERAKGNILERFSAQQFPDLHSELNLSSLELGDSALYFCASSATSGRASYADTQYFGPGTRLTVL.

The chain links TRBV10-3 to TRBJ2-1, with 11 bases that match TRBD2. CDR1 ENHRY and CDR2 SYGVKD come from the germline V gene. The CDR3 sequence is 18 residues long. J gave up 3 bases and V 2 bases, and 9 bases lay outside the gene matches. CDR3 nucleotides: TGTGCCATCAGTGAGCCGGGGGTAGCGGGAGGGAGCTACAATGAGCAGTTCTTC. Protein product: CAISEPGVAGGSYNEQFF.

The rearrangement links TRBV6-5 to TRBJ2-7; 9 bases are a match to TRBD1. This CDR3 has 15 amino acids. J lost 1 base, V lost 4 bases, and 5 bases had no gene match. Germline CDR1 MNHEY, CDR2 SVGAGI. Here the CDR3 reads CASSLSGTGSYEQYF. CDR3 nucleotide sequence: TGTGCCAGCAGTTTGTCCGGGACAGGGTCCTACGAGCAGTACTTC.

This clone appeared a single time. The chain couples TRBV10-1 to TRBJ1-4; the D is unclear. The V gene lost 0 bases and the J gene lost 2 bases, with 10 bases spanning the gap. The CDR3 consists of 16 residues. CDR1 is WNHNN and CDR2 is SYGVQD in the germline V gene (reference sequence). CDR3 nucleotides: TGCGCCAGCAGTGAGTCGGGCGGACTTACTAATGAAAAACTGTTTTTT. It yields the protein CASSESGGLTNEKLFF.

The chain is built from TRBV7-2 and TRBJ1-5; D uncertain. The CDR3 contains 15 residues. V lost 0 bases and J lost 2, with 8 bases in between. The germline gives CDR1 SGHTA, CDR2 FQGNSA. The DNA for the CDR3 is TGTGCCAGCAGCTTAGCGCGGGCAGGCAATCAGCCCCAGCATTTT. Translation: CASSLARAGNQPQHF.

The rearrangement joins TRBV4-2 to TRBJ2-3; tentatively, D is TRBD2 (5 bases). Deletions cut 8 bases from V and 0 bases from J, with 15 bases between. CDR1 is LGHNA, CDR2 YNFKEQ, per germline. This CDR3 is 15 amino acids long. CDR3 coding DNA: TGTGCCAGCCGCGACCACCGCGGGAGCACAGATACGCAGTATTTT. Residues: CASRDHRGSTDTQYF.

This sequence joins TRBV3-1 (or the pseudogene TRBV3-2) and TRBJ2-7; weak D call: TRBD1 (6 bases). Trimming took off 4 bases at V and 6 bases at J, with 10 bases between the two ends. The CDR3 runs 12 residues. Per the germline V gene, CDR1 is LGHDT and CDR2 is YNNKEL (reference sequence). CDR3 residues: CASSRGQAEQYF. The CDR3 nucleotides are TGTGCCAGCAGCCGGGGACAAGCCGAGCAGTACTTC.

The chain uses TRBV19 and TRBJ2-2; a weak D match, TRBD1 (6 bases). CDR1 and CDR2 (germline): LNHDA, SQIVND (reference sequence). The germline V and J ends were trimmed by 3 bases and 8 bases, with 13 bases remaining between them. The length of the CDR3 is 14 residues. The CDR3 DNA reads as TGTGCCAGTAGTATCCAGGGGCTAGTGGGGGAGCTGTTTTTT. It specifies CASSIQGLVGELFF. Based on the CDR3 plus reference TRBV19 and TRBJ2-2, the full variable domain is DGGITQSPKYLFRKEGQNVTLSCEQNLNHDAMYWYRQDPGQGLRLIYYSQIVNDFQKGDIAEGYSVSREKKESFPLTVTSAQKNPTAFYLCASSIQGLVGELFFGEGSRLTVL.

The chain has TRBV19 and TRBJ1-1, with D maybe TRBD1 (6 bases). This CDR3 is 14 amino acids long. With 5 bases removed from V and 2 bases from J, the gap between germline ends came to 12 bases. Germline V CDR1 and CDR2: LNHDA, SQIVND (reference sequence). The CDR3 region is CASSPGHLNTEAFF. The CDR3, as DNA: TGTGCCAGTAGTCCGGGACACCTAAACACTGAAGCTTTCTTT.

This clone was recorded once. The chain carries TRBV2 and TRBJ2-3, with 7 nucleotides matching TRBD2. Germline CDR1 and CDR2: SNHLY and FYNNEI. Trimming cost V 3 bases and J 3 bases; bases outside gene matches: 9. The CDR3 is 16 residues long. CDR3 sequence: CASSDYAGGLTDTQYF. The CDR3 DNA follows: TGTGCCAGCAGTGATTACGCCGGGGGGTTAACAGATACGCAGTATTTT. Filled out from reference TRBV2 and TRBJ2-3, the complete variable domain reads EPEVTQTPSHQVTQMGQEVILRCVPISNHLYFYWYRQILGQKVEFLVSFYNNEISEKSEIFDDQFSVERPDGSNFTLKIRSTKLEDSAMYFCASSDYAGGLTDTQYFGPGTRLTVL.